Presented here are 4 T cell receptor beta chains from one specimen sequenced in a study of blood T cell repertoires in COVID-19. Assay: immunoSEQ multiplex PCR; the TCRdb copy retains only in-frame clones and omits some. The sample consists of about 440,000 clones, roughly 90% of them appearing once. Sequencing was performed on peripheral blood. The receptors come from a woman aged 25 to 39 with acute or convalescent COVID-19.

V gene TRBV5-4 combines with J gene TRBJ1-4; tentative D call: TRBD1 (5 bases). Germline CDR1 and CDR2: SGHNT and YYREEE (reference sequence). V gave up 0 bases and J gave up 7 bases, with 16 bases separating them. CDR3 length: 16 amino acids. CDR3 sequence (DNA): TGTGCCAGCAGCTTGGGCGGAGGAGGGGCCATTGAAAAACTGTTTTTT. It codes for CASSLGGGGAIEKLFF.

This rearrangement joins TRBV2 to TRBJ2-3, with 10 bases identical to TRBD2. Germline V lookup: CDR1 SNHLY, CDR2 FYNNEI. The length of the CDR3 is 15 residues. V shed 6 bases, J shed 1 base, and the junction held 4 bases outside the gene matches. CDR3 sequence: CASSLGLAGTDTQYF. CDR3 nucleotide sequence: TGTGCCAGCAGCCTTGGACTAGCGGGCACAGATACGCAGTATTTT.

The chain joins TRBV28 to TRBJ1-2; tentatively, D is TRBD1 (5 bases). The CDR3 consists of 12 residues. The V and J ends lost 2 bases and 7 bases respectively, with 8 bases between them. Germline CDR1 MDHEN, CDR2 SYDVKM. The CDR3 loop reads CASSLPGGGYTF. The CDR3 DNA reads as TGTGCCAGCAGTTTACCGGGGGGTGGCTACACCTTC.

The gene calls are TRBV4-1 and TRBJ1-2, with TRBD1 matching over 7 bases. With 0 bases clipped from V and 8 bases from J, the junction kept 15 bases outside the gene matches. This CDR3 contains 17 residues. CDR1 and CDR2 (germline): MGHRA, YSYEKL. The CDR3 DNA reads TGCGCCAGCAGCCAAGACCCAAAGCGACAGGGCAGCCTGGGCTACACCTTC. The encoded protein is CASSQDPKRQGSLGYTF.